What follows describes a single TCR beta chain. The CDR3 totals 14 residues. V dropped 0 bases and J dropped 7 bases, with 15 bases sitting between them. Germline lookup yields CDR1 DFQATT and CDR2 SNEGSKA (reference sequence). Together with a sample-barcoded 5' primer, a J-beta primer mix was included in a second PCR lasting about 6 to 11 cycles. TCRdb processed the 5' RACE reads anew with MiXCR; each CDR3 protein has one entry. The data show roughly 680,000 distinct CDR3 sequences, roughly 50% seen once. The donors, healthy Caucasians from Russia, were aged roughly 6 to 90. Each sample yielded at least 5.5 micrograms of PBMC total RNA. The data originate from a study of blood T cells in healthy people across ages.

Sequencing used blood. This clonotype was obtained from a woman aged 60 to 75 in good health. The J gene is TRBJ1-2, the V gene TRBV20-1, with a possible D match to TRBD1 (5 bases). The CDR3: CSARDFAGLIGYTF. In DNA, the CDR3 is TGCAGTGCTAGAGATTTCGCAGGGCTAATTGGCTACACCTTC.